This TCR beta chain was sequenced for a study of Ad26.COV2.S vaccination and SARS-CoV-2 variants. As for the study in general: A COV1001 Ad26.COV2.S trial-arm participant provided the sample. General study findings and limits: Similar non-spike TCR breadth was seen in vaccine and placebo recipients. Spike-specific responses of CD8+ and CD4+ T cells were reported to display substantial breadth after vaccination.

The treatment denotes: over 15 received Ad26.COV2.S at low or high dose, single or two shots; roughly five received placebo; per-sample allocation not given. Vaccine and placebo recipients were sampled on day 63 after the first injection. CDR1 and CDR2 (germline): LNHDA, SQIVND (reference sequence). This CDR3 has 12 residues. V lost 1 base and J lost 8, with 9 bases in between. Sequencing was performed with immunoSEQ multiplex PCR; in TCRdb, only in-frame clones are kept and a portion is missing. The sample comprises 410,000 or so clones, 75% to 95% of which are singletons, and 9.5% to 15% rests with the top ten. This clone was recorded only once. Antigen unknown.

The origin of this receptor is a person aged 18-65 years who received the Ad26.COV2.S COVID-19 vaccine or a placebo. Specimen: peripheral blood, collected in a trial of Ad26.COV2.S vaccine versus placebo. The chain recombines TRBV19 with TRBJ2-7; TRBD1 might be the D (6 bases). CDR3 in amino acids: CASSIGQGQQYF. Written as DNA, the CDR3 is TGTGCCAGTAGTATAGGCCAGGGGCAGCAGTACTTC.